Sequencing of this T cell receptor beta chain was carried out in a study of CD8 T cells in ankylosing spondylitis. Study-level findings and limits: Disease-linked clones reportedly showed significant enrichment in matched ankylosing spondylitis synovial fluid. Clones linked with disease were CD8+ and fairly uncommon in the peripheral blood. It appeared that ankylosing spondylitis blood was characterized by a TCR beta motif of fewer than ten highly homologous variants.

This clonotype showed up many times. No antigen is known for it. Quantitative 5'-RACE was performed with molecular barcodes, and it yielded the TCR beta libraries. TCRdb reprocessed the 5' RACE reads via MiXCR and lists one record per CDR3 protein. The table shows over 110,000 distinct CDR3 sequences, with 7% to 10% occurring only once. The ends lost 4 bases at V and 1 base at J; junction bases unmatched: 4. The germline V gene encodes CDR1 SEHNR and CDR2 FQNEAQ (reference sequence). This CDR3 is built from 14 residues. The source is a male donor with ankylosing spondylitis. Sequenced: synovial fluid, either unsorted or a sorted T cell fraction (not recorded which). V and J are TRBV7-9 and TRBJ2-7; TRBD1 aligns across 7 bases. The CDR3 region is CASSSDRVSYEQYF. CDR3 in DNA: TGTGCCAGCAGCTCAGACAGGGTTTCCTACGAGCAGTACTTC.